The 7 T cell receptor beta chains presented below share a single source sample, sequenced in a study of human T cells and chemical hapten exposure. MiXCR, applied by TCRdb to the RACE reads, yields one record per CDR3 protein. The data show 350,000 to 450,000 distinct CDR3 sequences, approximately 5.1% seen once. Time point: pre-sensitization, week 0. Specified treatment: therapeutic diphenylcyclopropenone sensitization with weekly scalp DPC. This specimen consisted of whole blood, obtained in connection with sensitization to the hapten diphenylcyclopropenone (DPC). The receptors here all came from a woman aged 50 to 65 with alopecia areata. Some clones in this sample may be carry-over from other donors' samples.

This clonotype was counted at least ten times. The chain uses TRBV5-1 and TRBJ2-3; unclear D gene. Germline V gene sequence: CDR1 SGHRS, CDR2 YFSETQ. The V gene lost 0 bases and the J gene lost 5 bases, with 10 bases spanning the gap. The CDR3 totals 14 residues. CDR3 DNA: TGCGCCAGCAGCTTGGGGGTCTCTCAAGATACGCAGTATTTT. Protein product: CASSLGVSQDTQYF.

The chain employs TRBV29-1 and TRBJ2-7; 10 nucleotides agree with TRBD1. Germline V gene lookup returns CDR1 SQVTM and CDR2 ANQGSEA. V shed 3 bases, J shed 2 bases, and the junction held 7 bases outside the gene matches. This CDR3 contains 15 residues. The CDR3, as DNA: TGCAGCGTTGACGACGGGACAGGGGTTCCCTACGAGCAGTACTTC. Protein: CSVDDGTGVPYEQYF.

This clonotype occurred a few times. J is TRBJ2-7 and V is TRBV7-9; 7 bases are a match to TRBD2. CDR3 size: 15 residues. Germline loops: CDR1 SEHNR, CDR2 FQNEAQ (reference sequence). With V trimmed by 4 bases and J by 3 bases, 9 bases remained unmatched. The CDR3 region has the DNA TGTGCCAGCAGCTACGAGCGGGACCCCATCTACGAGCAGTACTTC. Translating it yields CASSYERDPIYEQYF.

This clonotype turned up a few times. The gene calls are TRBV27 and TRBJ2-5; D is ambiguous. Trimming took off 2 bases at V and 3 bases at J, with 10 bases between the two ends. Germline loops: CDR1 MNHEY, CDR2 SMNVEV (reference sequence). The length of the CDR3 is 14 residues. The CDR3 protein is CASSLGWAKETQYF. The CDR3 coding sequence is TGTGCCAGCAGTTTAGGTTGGGCTAAAGAGACCCAGTACTTC.

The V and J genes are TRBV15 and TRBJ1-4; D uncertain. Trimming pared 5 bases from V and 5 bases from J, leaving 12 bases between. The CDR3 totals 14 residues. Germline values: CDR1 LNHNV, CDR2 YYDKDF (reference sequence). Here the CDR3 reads CATSPAGKNEKLFF. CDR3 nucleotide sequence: TGTGCCACCAGCCCTGCAGGAAAAAATGAAAAACTGTTTTTT.

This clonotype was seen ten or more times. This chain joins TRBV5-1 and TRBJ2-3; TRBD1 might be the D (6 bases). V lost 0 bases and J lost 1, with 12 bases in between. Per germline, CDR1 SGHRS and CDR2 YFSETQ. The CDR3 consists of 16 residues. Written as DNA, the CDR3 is TGCGCCAGCAGCTTGGGTACGGCAGGGGGCACAGATACGCAGTATTTT. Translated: CASSLGTAGGTDTQYF.

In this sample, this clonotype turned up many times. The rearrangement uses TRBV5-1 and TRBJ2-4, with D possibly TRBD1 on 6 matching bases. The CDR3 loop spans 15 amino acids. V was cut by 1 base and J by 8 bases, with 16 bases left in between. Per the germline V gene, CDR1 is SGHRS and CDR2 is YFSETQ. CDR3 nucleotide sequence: TGCGCCAGCAGCTTGCAGGGGCGTGAAGCGGACATTCAGTACTTC. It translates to CASSLQGREADIQYF.